These 9 T cell receptor beta chains were all obtained from the same sample, sequenced in a study of blood T cell repertoires in COVID-19. TCRdb's table, derived via immunoSEQ multiplex PCR, lists solely in-frame clones and lacks some. The sample consists of about 260,000 clones, around 83% of them appearing once. The sample comprised peripheral blood. The receptors derive from a woman aged 35 to 49 who had recovered from COVID-19.

This clone appeared many times. The genes are TRBV9 and TRBJ2-5, with 9 bases that match TRBD1. The V gene end was trimmed by 4 bases and the J gene end by 4 bases; junction bases not matched to a gene: 8. CDR3 size: 15 residues. CDR1 SGDLS and CDR2 YYNGEE come from the germline V gene. The CDR3 here is CASSLGGQGLETQYF. The CDR3 coding sequence is TGTGCCAGCAGCCTCGGAGGACAGGGGTTAGAGACCCAGTACTTC.

DNA of the CDR3: TGTGCCAGCAGCTTGGGGGACTCCCGTTTCACTGAAGCTTTCTTT. This encodes CASSLGDSRFTEAFF. The rearrangement uses TRBV7-2 and TRBJ1-1, with D possibly TRBD1 on 5 matching bases. This CDR3 has 15 residues. Trimming stripped 3 bases from V and 4 bases from J, with 15 bases between. CDR1 is SGHTA and CDR2 is FQGNSA in the germline V gene.

This chain links TRBV3-1 (or the pseudogene TRBV3-2) with TRBJ2-2, with 10 bases that match TRBD2. The CDR3 consists of 16 residues. CDR1 and CDR2 from the germline V gene are LGHDT and YNNKEL (reference sequence). Trimming took 4 bases from V and 1 from J; bases not matched to a gene: 3. The CDR3 coding sequence is TGTGCCAGCAGCCGAATAGCGGGGGGGAACACCGGGGAGCTGTTTTTT. It specifies CASSRIAGGNTGELFF.

The rearrangement joins TRBV18 to TRBJ1-4, with 7 positions matching TRBD1. V lost 3 bases and J lost 8; bases outside the gene matches: 12. This CDR3 region has 16 residues. CDR1 is KGHSH, CDR2 LQKENI, per germline. The CDR3 nucleotides are TGTGCCAGCTCACCCCCAATTGGCCAGGGGGAGGAAAAACTGTTTTTT. It encodes CASSPPIGQGEEKLFF.

The chain links TRBV29-1 to TRBJ2-5, with a possible D match to TRBD1 (6 bases). Trimming left V 8 bases short and J 7 bases short, with 20 bases between. Germline V gene lookup returns CDR1 SQVTM and CDR2 ANQGSEA. This CDR3 has 13 residues. CDR3 sequence reads: CSLTRSGEGTQYF. In nucleotides, the CDR3 is TGCAGCCTCACCCGTTCAGGGGAAGGGACCCAGTACTTC.

In its sample, this clone was seen a few times. This rearrangement joins TRBV6-4 to TRBJ1-2, with TRBD1 identical over 8 bases. Germline-derived CDR1 and CDR2 are MRHNA and SNTAGT. V was clipped by 0 bases and J by 8 bases; unmatched bases: 14. The CDR3 runs 17 residues. The CDR3 sequence: CASSDSRTGTGLDGYTF. In DNA form, the CDR3 reads TGTGCCAGCAGTGACTCGAGGACCGGGACAGGTCTCGACGGCTACACCTTC.

V usage is TRBV5-1 and J usage is TRBJ2-1; D is unresolved. Trimming cost V 4 bases and J 0 bases, with 11 bases left between them. The germline gives CDR1 SGHRS, CDR2 YFSETQ. The CDR3 is 15 residues long. In DNA, the CDR3 is TGCGCCAGCAGCGCAGGTCAAAGCTCCTACAATGAGCAGTTCTTC. It encodes CASSAGQSSYNEQFF. The variable domain in full, completed from reference TRBV5-1 and TRBJ2-1, reads KAGVTQTPRYLIKTRGQQVTLSCSPISGHRSVSWYQQTPGQGLQFLFEYFSETQRNKGNFPGRFSGRQFSNSRSEMNVSTLELGDSALYLCASSAGQSSYNEQFFGPGTRLTVL.

This sequence joins TRBV2 and TRBJ1-2, with D hard to call. From germline, CDR1 is SNHLY and CDR2 FYNNEI. The CDR3 contains 13 residues. V dropped 2 bases and J dropped 4 bases, with 8 bases sitting between them. CDR3 in DNA: TGTGCCAGCAGTGAAACGGGAGGCTATGGCTACACCTTC. The encoded protein is CASSETGGYGYTF.

This rearrangement joins TRBV6-5 to TRBJ2-2, with TRBD1 identical over 10 bases. This CDR3 is 15 amino acids long. Germline V gene sequence: CDR1 MNHEY, CDR2 SVGAGI. J lost 6 bases, V lost 6 bases, and 7 bases had no gene match. The CDR3 DNA reads TGTGCCAGCAGGGCGACAGGGGGCGGGGCCGGGGAGCTGTTTTTT. Its translation: CASRATGGGAGELFF.